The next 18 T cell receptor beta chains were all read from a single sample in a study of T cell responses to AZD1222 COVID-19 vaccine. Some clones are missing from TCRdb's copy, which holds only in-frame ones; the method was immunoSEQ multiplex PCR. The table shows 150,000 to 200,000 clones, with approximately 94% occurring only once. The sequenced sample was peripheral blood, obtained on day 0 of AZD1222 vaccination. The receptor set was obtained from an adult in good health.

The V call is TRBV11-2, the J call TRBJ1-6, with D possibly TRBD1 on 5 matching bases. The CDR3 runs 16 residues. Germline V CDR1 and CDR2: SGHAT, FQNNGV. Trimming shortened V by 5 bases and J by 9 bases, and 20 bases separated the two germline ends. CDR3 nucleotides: TGTGCCAGCAGCCCGAACACGGGCGCTGGGGGTTCACCCCTCCACTTT. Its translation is CASSPNTGAGGSPLHF.

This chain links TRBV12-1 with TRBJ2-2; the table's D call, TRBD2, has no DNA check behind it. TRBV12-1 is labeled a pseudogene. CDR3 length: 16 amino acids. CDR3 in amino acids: CASSRAGERTTGELFF. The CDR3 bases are TGTGCCAGCAGCCGAGCGGGAGAGCGTACCACCGGGGAGCTGTTTTTT.

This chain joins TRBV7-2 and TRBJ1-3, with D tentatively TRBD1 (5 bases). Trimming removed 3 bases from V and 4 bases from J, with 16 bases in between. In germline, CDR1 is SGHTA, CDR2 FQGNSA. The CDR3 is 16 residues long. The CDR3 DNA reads TGTGCCAGCAGCTTGAGGCCAGCAGGGTCGGGAAACACCATATATTTT. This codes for CASSLRPAGSGNTIYF.

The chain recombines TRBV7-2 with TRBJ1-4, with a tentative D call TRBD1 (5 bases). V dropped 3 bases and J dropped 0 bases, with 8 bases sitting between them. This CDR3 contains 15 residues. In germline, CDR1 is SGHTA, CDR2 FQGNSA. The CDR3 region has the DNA TGTGCCAGCAGCTTGGGGCCTTCAACTAATGAAAAACTGTTTTTT. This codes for CASSLGPSTNEKLFF.

The CDR3 DNA reads as TGTGCCAGCAGCAAATTTGGAGGGTTGGGTAATTCACCCCTCCACTTT. Translating it yields CASSKFGGLGNSPLHF. This chain links TRBV21-1 with TRBJ1-6. TRBV21-1 is flagged as a pseudogene. The CDR3 loop spans 16 amino acids.

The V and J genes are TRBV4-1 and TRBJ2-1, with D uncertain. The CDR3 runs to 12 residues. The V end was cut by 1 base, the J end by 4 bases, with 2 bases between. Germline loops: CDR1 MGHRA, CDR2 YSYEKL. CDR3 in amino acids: CASSQVYNEQFF. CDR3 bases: TGCGCCAGCAGCCAAGTGTACAATGAGCAGTTCTTC.

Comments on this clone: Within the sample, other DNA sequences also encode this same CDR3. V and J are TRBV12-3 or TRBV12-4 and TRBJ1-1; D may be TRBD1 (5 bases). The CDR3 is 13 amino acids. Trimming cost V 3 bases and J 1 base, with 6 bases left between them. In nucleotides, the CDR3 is TGTGCCAGCAGTTTGGGGGAGAACACTGAAGCTTTCTTT. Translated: CASSLGENTEAFF.

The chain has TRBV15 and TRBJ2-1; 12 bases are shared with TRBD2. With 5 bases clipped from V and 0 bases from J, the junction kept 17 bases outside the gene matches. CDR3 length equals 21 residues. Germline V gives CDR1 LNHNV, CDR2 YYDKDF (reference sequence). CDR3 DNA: TGTGCCACCAGCCGTCTCAGTGGGACTAGCGGGTATTCCAGCTCCTACAATGAGCAGTTCTTC. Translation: CATSRLSGTSGYSSSYNEQFF. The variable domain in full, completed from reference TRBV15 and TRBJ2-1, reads DAMVIQNPRYQVTQFGKPVTLSCSQTLNHNVMYWYQQKSSQAPKLLFHYYDKDFNNEADTPDNFQSRRPNTSFCFLDIRSPGLGDTAMYLCATSRLSGTSGYSSSYNEQFFGPGTRLTVL.

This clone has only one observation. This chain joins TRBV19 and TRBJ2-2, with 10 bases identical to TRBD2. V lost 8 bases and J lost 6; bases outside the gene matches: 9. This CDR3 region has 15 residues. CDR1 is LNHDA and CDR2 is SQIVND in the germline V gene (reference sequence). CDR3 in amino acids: CASLTAGGWSGELFF. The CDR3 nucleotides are TGTGCCAGTCTTACAGCGGGAGGGTGGTCCGGGGAGCTGTTTTTT.

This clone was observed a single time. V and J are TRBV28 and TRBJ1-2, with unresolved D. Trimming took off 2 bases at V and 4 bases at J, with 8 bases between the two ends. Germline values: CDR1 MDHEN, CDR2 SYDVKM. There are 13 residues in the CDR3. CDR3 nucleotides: TGTGCCAGCAGTTTAAAGGGCGGCTATGGCTACACCTTC. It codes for CASSLKGGYGYTF.

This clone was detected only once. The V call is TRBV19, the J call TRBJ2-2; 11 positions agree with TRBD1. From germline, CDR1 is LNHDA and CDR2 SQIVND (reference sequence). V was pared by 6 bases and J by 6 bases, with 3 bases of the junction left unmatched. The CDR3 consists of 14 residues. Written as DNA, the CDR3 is TGTGCCAGTAGCCCGGGACAGGGGGCCGGGGAGCTGTTTTTT. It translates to CASSPGQGAGELFF.

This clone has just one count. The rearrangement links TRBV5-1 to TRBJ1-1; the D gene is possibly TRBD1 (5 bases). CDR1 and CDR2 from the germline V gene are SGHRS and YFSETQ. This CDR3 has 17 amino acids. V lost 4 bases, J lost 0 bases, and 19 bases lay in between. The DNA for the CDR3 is TGCGCCAGCAGCAGAACAGGTTCAGTGGTGATGAACACTGAAGCTTTCTTT. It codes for CASSRTGSVVMNTEAFF.

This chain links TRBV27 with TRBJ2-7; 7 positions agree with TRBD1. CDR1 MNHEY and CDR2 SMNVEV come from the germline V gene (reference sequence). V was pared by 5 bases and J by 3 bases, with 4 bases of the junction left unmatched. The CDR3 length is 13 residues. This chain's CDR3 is CASSDRQGYEQYF. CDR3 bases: TGTGCCAGCAGTGACCGACAGGGCTACGAGCAGTACTTC.

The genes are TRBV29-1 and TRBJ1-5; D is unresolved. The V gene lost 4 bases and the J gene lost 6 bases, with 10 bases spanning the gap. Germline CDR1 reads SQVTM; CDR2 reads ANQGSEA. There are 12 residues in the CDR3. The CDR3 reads CSVVEGGQPQHF. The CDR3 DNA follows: TGCAGCGTTGTGGAGGGTGGTCAGCCCCAGCATTTT. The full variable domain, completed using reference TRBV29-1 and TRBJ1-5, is SAVISQKPSRDICQRGTSLTIQCQVDSQVTMMFWYRQQPGQSLTLIATANQGSEATYESGFVIDKFPISRPNLTFSTLTVSNMSPEDSSIYLCSVVEGGQPQHFGDGTRLSIL.

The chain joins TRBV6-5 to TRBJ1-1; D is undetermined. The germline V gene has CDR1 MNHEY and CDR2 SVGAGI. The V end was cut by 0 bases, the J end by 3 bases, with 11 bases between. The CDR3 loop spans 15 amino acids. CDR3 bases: TGTGCCAGCAGTTACTCAGGTGGAGGGTACACTGAAGCTTTCTTT. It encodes CASSYSGGGYTEAFF.

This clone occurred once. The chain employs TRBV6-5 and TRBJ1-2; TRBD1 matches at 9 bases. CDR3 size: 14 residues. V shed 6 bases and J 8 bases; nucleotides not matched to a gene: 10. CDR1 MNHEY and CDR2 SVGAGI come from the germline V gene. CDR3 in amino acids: CASSAVEDRGGYTF. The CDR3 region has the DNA TGTGCCAGCAGCGCCGTAGAGGACAGGGGCGGCTACACCTTC.

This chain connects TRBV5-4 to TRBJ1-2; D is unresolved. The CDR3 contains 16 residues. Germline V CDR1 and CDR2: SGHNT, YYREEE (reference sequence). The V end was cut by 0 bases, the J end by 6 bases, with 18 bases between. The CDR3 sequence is CASSLEFAGYMDGYTF. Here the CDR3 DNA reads TGTGCCAGCAGCTTGGAATTTGCGGGGTACATGGATGGCTACACCTTC.

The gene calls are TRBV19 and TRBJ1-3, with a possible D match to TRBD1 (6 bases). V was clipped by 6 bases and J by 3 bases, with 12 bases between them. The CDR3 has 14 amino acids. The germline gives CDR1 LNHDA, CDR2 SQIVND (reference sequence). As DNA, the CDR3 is TGTGCCAGTAGAAGAGACAGGAGTGGAAACACCATATATTTT. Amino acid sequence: CASRRDRSGNTIYF.